The 31 T cell receptor beta chains below were found in one sample sequenced in a study of response to subunit inactivated influenza vaccine. TCRdb passed the RT-PCR reads through MiXCR, listing each CDR3 protein once. Of over 800,000 distinct CDR3 sequences in the sample, 21% were seen once. Here the sequenced sample was PBMCs from blood, taken around 5 days after vaccination. These receptors all stem from a man between 45 and 60 years old who received an inactivated influenza vaccine.

This clonotype was seen a handful of times. The rearrangement joins TRBV28 to TRBJ2-1, with unresolved D. With 3 bases removed from V and 3 bases from J, the gap between germline ends came to 12 bases. Germline V lookup: CDR1 MDHEN, CDR2 SYDVKM. The CDR3 runs 15 residues. The CDR3 reads CASSFRRHDYNEQFF. Written as DNA, the CDR3 is TGTGCCAGCAGTTTTCGCCGACACGACTACAATGAGCAGTTCTTC.

This clonotype was detected only a few times. V usage is TRBV7-2 and J usage is TRBJ2-1, with 10 positions matching TRBD1. J was trimmed by 5 bases and V by 5 bases; bases with no gene match: 6. Germline assignment: CDR1 SGHTA and CDR2 FQGNSA. The CDR3 extends over 15 amino acids. The CDR3 is CASSLTGGFDNEQFF. For the CDR3, the DNA is TGTGCCAGCAGCCTGACAGGGGGCTTCGACAATGAGCAGTTCTTC.

The chain combines TRBV7-9 with TRBJ2-5; TRBD1 aligns across 8 bases. The germline V gene encodes CDR1 SEHNR and CDR2 FQNEAQ (reference sequence). The CDR3 length is 14 residues. Trimming took 5 bases from V and 5 from J; bases not matched to a gene: 7. As DNA, the CDR3 is TGTGCCAGCAGCAGGAGGGACAGGTTGGAGACCCAGTACTTC. Translating it yields CASSRRDRLETQYF.

This chain uses TRBV10-3 with TRBJ1-6, with D possibly TRBD1 on 6 matching bases. The CDR3 runs 17 residues. Trimming removed 6 bases from V and 7 bases from J, with 22 bases in between. Germline V lookup: CDR1 ENHRY, CDR2 SYGVKD. The CDR3 DNA sequence: TGTGCCATCAGCGCGACCCGGGACACCCGAGGGAATTCACCCCTCCACTTT. Its translation is CAISATRDTRGNSPLHF.

This rearrangement joins TRBV25-1 to TRBJ2-3; 12 bases align to TRBD2. J was trimmed by 4 bases and V by 2 bases; bases with no gene match: 4. CDR3 length: 16 residues. From germline, CDR1 is MGHDK and CDR2 SYGVNS. CDR3 loop: CASSERASGRADTQYF. The CDR3 DNA is TGTGCCAGCAGTGAAAGGGCTAGCGGGAGGGCAGATACGCAGTATTTT. Full variable domain (missing parts from reference TRBV25-1 and TRBJ2-3): EADIYQTPRYLVIGTGKKITLECSQTMGHDKMYWYQQDPGMELHLIHYSYGVNSTEKGDLSSESTVSRIRTEHFPLTLESARPSHTSQYLCASSERASGRADTQYFGPGTRLTVL.

This clonotype was detected a few times. The chain recombines TRBV7-2 with TRBJ2-5; 7 nucleotides line up with TRBD1. This CDR3 has 14 residues. Unmatched junction bases numbered 7, after V lost 5 bases and J lost 4 bases. The V gene's germline CDR1 is SGHTA and CDR2 FQGNSA. The CDR3 loop reads CASSPRQGRETQYF. CDR3 coding DNA: TGTGCCAGCAGCCCCCGACAGGGAAGAGAGACCCAGTACTTC. Full variable domain (rest looked up from reference TRBV7-2 and TRBJ2-5): GAGVSQSPSNKVTEKGKDVELRCDPISGHTALYWYRQSLGQGLEFLIYFQGNSAPDKSGLPSDRFSAERTGGSVSTLTIQRTQQEDSAVYLCASSPRQGRETQYFGPGTRLLVL.

A few counts support this clonotype. The chain couples TRBV7-8 to TRBJ2-7; 7 bases fit TRBD1. V lost 2 bases to trimming and J lost 3 bases; unmatched junction nucleotides: 7. This CDR3 has 15 amino acids. Germline V lookup: CDR1 SGHVS, CDR2 FQNEAQ. As DNA, the CDR3 is TGTGCCAGCAGCTTATACCCGGGACAGTACTACGAGCAGTACTTC. Translation gives CASSLYPGQYYEQYF.

This clonotype was counted between two and nine times. The chain employs TRBV29-1 and TRBJ2-7; 7 nucleotides match TRBD2. The CDR3 has 13 residues. With 7 bases clipped from V and 3 bases from J, the junction kept 9 bases outside the gene matches. Germline values: CDR1 SQVTM, CDR2 ANQGSEA. The CDR3: CSAELAPNYEQYF. The CDR3 bases are TGCAGCGCGGAACTAGCGCCGAACTACGAGCAGTACTTC.

This clonotype was seen a handful of times. The chain employs TRBV20-1 and TRBJ1-5, with a tentative D call TRBD1 (5 bases). Germline V lookup: CDR1 DFQATT, CDR2 SNEGSKA (reference sequence). This CDR3 region has 13 residues. Deletions cut 6 bases from V and 2 bases from J, with 11 bases between. The CDR3 is CSAKGDGNQPQHF. CDR3 DNA: TGCAGTGCCAAAGGGGACGGCAATCAGCCCCAGCATTTT.

This clonotype was detected only a few times. The V gene is TRBV5-1, the J gene TRBJ2-3, with 7 bases lining up with TRBD2. V trimming: 3 bases; J trimming: 2 bases; junction bases outside the gene matches: 6. CDR1 SGHRS and CDR2 YFSETQ come from the germline V gene. The CDR3 length is 15 residues. The CDR3 sequence is CASSSRLANTDTQYF. The CDR3 DNA is TGCGCCAGCAGCTCGCGACTAGCTAACACAGATACGCAGTATTTT.

In this sample, this clonotype turned up a few times. V and J are TRBV7-8 and TRBJ1-4; TRBD1 is a possible D gene (6 bases). V lost 2 bases and J lost 6, with 13 bases in between. This CDR3 region has 15 residues. The germline V gene encodes CDR1 SGHVS and CDR2 FQNEAQ. The CDR3 sequence: CASSLRQGWDEKLFF. DNA of the CDR3: TGTGCCAGCAGCTTACGGCAGGGGTGGGATGAAAAACTGTTTTTT.

This chain uses TRBV20-1 with TRBJ2-5, with TRBD2 as a possible D gene (5 bases). Germline CDR1 DFQATT, CDR2 SNEGSKA (reference sequence). This CDR3 contains 13 residues. Trimming removed 6 bases from V and 4 bases from J, with 15 bases in between. CDR3 bases: TGCAGTGCCCCGCGTAGCGTTGGAGAGACCCAGTACTTC. This gives the protein CSAPRSVGETQYF.

The genes are TRBV4-3 and TRBJ2-7, with 9 bases fitting TRBD1. After removal of 4 bases from V and 2 bases from J, the junction contained 6 bases not matched to a gene. Germline loops: CDR1 LGHNA, CDR2 YSLEER. The CDR3 consists of 15 residues. The CDR3 region is CASSPGTGFPYEQYF. The DNA for the CDR3 is TGCGCCAGCAGCCCCGGGACAGGGTTTCCCTACGAGCAGTACTTC.

CDR3 amino acids: CASSWDSQAYNEQFF. CDR3 nucleotide sequence: TGTGCCAGCAGCTGGGACTCCCAAGCGTACAATGAGCAGTTCTTC. This rearrangement joins TRBV7-3 to TRBJ2-1, with a possible D match to TRBD2 (6 bases). Germline values: CDR1 SGHTA, CDR2 FQGTGA. The CDR3 has 15 amino acids. Between the trimmed V and J ends, which lost 4 bases and 4 bases, there was a span of 14 bases.

The rearrangement links TRBV25-1 to TRBJ1-1; TRBD1 matches 7 bases. With V trimmed by 8 bases and J by 8 bases, 5 bases remained unmatched. Germline CDR1 reads MGHDK; CDR2 reads SYGVNS. The CDR3 has 11 residues. CDR3 sequence (DNA): TGTGCCAGCGAACGACAGGGAGAAGCTTTCTTT. Encoded protein: CASERQGEAFF.

This rearrangement joins TRBV4-3 to TRBJ1-3; D is undetermined. Germline CDR1 is LGHNA and CDR2 is YSLEER. This CDR3 is 15 amino acids long. V lost 0 bases, J lost 0 bases, and 6 bases lay in between. CDR3 DNA: TGCGCCAGCAGCCAAGATAGAACCTCTGGAAACACCATATATTTT. Protein: CASSQDRTSGNTIYF.

The chain employs TRBV24-1 and TRBJ2-3, with TRBD2 as a possible D gene (6 bases). Germline V gene sequence: CDR1 KGHDR, CDR2 SFDVKD. V was shortened by 4 bases and J by 3 bases, with 19 bases between the two germline ends. This CDR3 has 17 amino acids. CDR3 sequence reads: CATSDPAVSGRTDTQYF. The CDR3 DNA reads as TGTGCCACCAGTGACCCCGCTGTGTCAGGGAGGACAGATACGCAGTATTTT.

The J gene is TRBJ2-7, the V gene TRBV11-2; D is perhaps TRBD1 or TRBD2 (5 bases each). The V gene lost 6 bases and the J gene lost 4 bases, with 19 bases spanning the gap. This CDR3 spans 15 amino acids. The germline CDR1 and CDR2 sequences are SGHAT and FQNNGV. CDR3 bases: TGTGCCAGCAGAAATCTTCGGGACGGACTGTACGAGCAGTACTTC. This sequence encodes CASRNLRDGLYEQYF.

This clonotype was found many times. This chain uses TRBV15 with TRBJ2-7; TRBD2 aligns across 8 bases. The germline gives CDR1 LNHNV, CDR2 YYDKDF (reference sequence). The trim removed 3 bases at V and 2 bases at J, leaving 0 bases unmatched. The CDR3 contains 13 residues. The DNA of the CDR3 is TGTGCCACCAGCAGGGGACTAGCCTACGAGCAGTACTTC. Translated, it gives CATSRGLAYEQYF.

There are a few counts of this clonotype. The V call is TRBV24-1, the J call TRBJ1-5, with D unclear. This CDR3 contains 13 residues. CDR1 KGHDR and CDR2 SFDVKD come from the germline V gene. The germline V and J ends were trimmed by 7 bases and 3 bases, with 9 bases remaining between them. The CDR3 coding sequence is TGTGCCACCAGGGACGGGAACAATCAGCCCCAGCATTTT. This sequence encodes CATRDGNNQPQHF.

V and J are TRBV6-2 or TRBV6-3 and TRBJ2-2; D is unresolved. CDR3 length equals 14 residues. V lost 7 bases and J 1 base, leaving 10 bases between the germline ends. Germline-derived CDR1 and CDR2 are MNHEY and SVGEGT. In DNA form, the CDR3 reads TGTGCCAGCACACAGACTGTGAACACCGGGGAGCTGTTTTTT. Protein product: CASTQTVNTGELFF.

This clonotype was observed a few times. This rearrangement joins TRBV12-3 or TRBV12-4 to TRBJ2-3; D is unresolved. V lost 5 bases and J 7 bases, leaving 16 bases between the germline ends. The CDR3 sequence is 14 residues long. The CDR3 DNA reads TGTGCCAGCAGTCCCCTGACTGGATCTTATACGCAGTATTTT. It is translated as CASSPLTGSYTQYF.

The chain uses TRBV30 and TRBJ2-1; D may be TRBD2 (6 bases). Germline values: CDR1 GTSNPN, CDR2 SVGIG (reference sequence). This CDR3 region has 13 residues. The V end was cut by 7 bases, the J end by 0 bases, with 10 bases between. The CDR3 is CASDGSSYNEQFF. CDR3 coding DNA: TGTGCCTCGGACGGGAGCTCCTACAATGAGCAGTTCTTC.

A few counts support this clonotype. This chain links TRBV7-2 with TRBJ2-1, with 10 positions matching TRBD2. V trimming: 6 bases; J trimming: 5 bases; junction bases outside the gene matches: 7. The CDR3 consists of 15 residues. CDR1 and CDR2 from the germline V gene are SGHTA and FQGNSA. The CDR3 region has the DNA TGTGCCAGCAGAAACAGCGGGGGGGGACACAATGAGCAGTTCTTC. Translated: CASRNSGGGHNEQFF.

In this sample, this clonotype turned up many times. The chain uses TRBV29-1 and TRBJ2-3; 10 nucleotides agree with TRBD2. CDR1 SQVTM and CDR2 ANQGSEA come from the germline V gene. V was clipped by 7 bases and J by 3 bases; unmatched bases: 10. The CDR3 sequence is 15 residues long. CDR3 DNA: TGCAGCGCCAGACGCCCTAGCGGGAGTACAGATACGCAGTATTTT. Protein product: CSARRPSGSTDTQYF.

V is TRBV12-3 or TRBV12-4 and J is TRBJ2-1; D may be TRBD2 (6 bases). This CDR3 is 16 amino acids long. The V end was cut by 8 bases, the J end by 0 bases, with 17 bases between. The CDR3 coding sequence is TGTGCCAGCGGAGGGACGACTGGAAGCTCCTACAATGAGCAGTTCTTC. Translation gives CASGGTTGSSYNEQFF.

This clonotype turned up a few times. A junction boundary mismatches the germline segment, possibly from a read error. J is TRBJ2-7 and V is TRBV12-3 or TRBV12-4; 10 bases map to TRBD1. The CDR3 runs 15 residues. CDR3 region: CASSLATGGSHEQYF. The CDR3 nucleotides read TGTGCCAGCAGTTTGGCGACAGGGGGCTCCCACGAGCAGTACTTC.

This clonotype showed up many times. This chain connects TRBV12-3 or TRBV12-4 to TRBJ2-5, with no clear D. The CDR3 has 11 residues. V was cut by 4 bases and J by 5 bases, with 5 bases left in between. The DNA of the CDR3 is TGTGCCAGCAGTTCTAAGGAGACCCAGTACTTC. Translated, it gives CASSSKETQYF.

The V call is TRBV20-1, the J call TRBJ1-2, with D possibly being TRBD1 (6 bases). The CDR3 sequence is 13 residues long. V shed 6 bases and J shed 8 bases, with 19 bases lying between them. Germline V CDR1 and CDR2: DFQATT, SNEGSKA (reference sequence). The CDR3 coding sequence is TGCAGTGCCGCGGGGGGGCAGGCTATCGGCTACACCTTC. Its translation is CSAAGGQAIGYTF.

The J gene is TRBJ2-7, the V gene TRBV4-3, with 7 bases matching TRBD2. The trim removed 0 bases at V and 5 bases at J, leaving 10 bases unmatched. CDR3 length equals 16 residues. CDR1 LGHNA and CDR2 YSLEER come from the germline V gene. For the CDR3, the DNA is TGCGCCAGCAGCCAAGATCGGGGCGGGGGACGAGACGAGCAGTACTTC. This translates into CASSQDRGGGRDEQYF.

This clonotype was observed a few times. The CDR3 bases are TGTGCCAGCAGTATCACAGGCACAGATACGCAGTATTTT. Translation: CASSITGTDTQYF. V is TRBV28 and J is TRBJ2-3; no clear D. The germline gives CDR1 MDHEN, CDR2 SYDVKM. Trimming took 5 bases from V and 1 from J, leaving 7 bases between them. The CDR3 length is 13 residues.